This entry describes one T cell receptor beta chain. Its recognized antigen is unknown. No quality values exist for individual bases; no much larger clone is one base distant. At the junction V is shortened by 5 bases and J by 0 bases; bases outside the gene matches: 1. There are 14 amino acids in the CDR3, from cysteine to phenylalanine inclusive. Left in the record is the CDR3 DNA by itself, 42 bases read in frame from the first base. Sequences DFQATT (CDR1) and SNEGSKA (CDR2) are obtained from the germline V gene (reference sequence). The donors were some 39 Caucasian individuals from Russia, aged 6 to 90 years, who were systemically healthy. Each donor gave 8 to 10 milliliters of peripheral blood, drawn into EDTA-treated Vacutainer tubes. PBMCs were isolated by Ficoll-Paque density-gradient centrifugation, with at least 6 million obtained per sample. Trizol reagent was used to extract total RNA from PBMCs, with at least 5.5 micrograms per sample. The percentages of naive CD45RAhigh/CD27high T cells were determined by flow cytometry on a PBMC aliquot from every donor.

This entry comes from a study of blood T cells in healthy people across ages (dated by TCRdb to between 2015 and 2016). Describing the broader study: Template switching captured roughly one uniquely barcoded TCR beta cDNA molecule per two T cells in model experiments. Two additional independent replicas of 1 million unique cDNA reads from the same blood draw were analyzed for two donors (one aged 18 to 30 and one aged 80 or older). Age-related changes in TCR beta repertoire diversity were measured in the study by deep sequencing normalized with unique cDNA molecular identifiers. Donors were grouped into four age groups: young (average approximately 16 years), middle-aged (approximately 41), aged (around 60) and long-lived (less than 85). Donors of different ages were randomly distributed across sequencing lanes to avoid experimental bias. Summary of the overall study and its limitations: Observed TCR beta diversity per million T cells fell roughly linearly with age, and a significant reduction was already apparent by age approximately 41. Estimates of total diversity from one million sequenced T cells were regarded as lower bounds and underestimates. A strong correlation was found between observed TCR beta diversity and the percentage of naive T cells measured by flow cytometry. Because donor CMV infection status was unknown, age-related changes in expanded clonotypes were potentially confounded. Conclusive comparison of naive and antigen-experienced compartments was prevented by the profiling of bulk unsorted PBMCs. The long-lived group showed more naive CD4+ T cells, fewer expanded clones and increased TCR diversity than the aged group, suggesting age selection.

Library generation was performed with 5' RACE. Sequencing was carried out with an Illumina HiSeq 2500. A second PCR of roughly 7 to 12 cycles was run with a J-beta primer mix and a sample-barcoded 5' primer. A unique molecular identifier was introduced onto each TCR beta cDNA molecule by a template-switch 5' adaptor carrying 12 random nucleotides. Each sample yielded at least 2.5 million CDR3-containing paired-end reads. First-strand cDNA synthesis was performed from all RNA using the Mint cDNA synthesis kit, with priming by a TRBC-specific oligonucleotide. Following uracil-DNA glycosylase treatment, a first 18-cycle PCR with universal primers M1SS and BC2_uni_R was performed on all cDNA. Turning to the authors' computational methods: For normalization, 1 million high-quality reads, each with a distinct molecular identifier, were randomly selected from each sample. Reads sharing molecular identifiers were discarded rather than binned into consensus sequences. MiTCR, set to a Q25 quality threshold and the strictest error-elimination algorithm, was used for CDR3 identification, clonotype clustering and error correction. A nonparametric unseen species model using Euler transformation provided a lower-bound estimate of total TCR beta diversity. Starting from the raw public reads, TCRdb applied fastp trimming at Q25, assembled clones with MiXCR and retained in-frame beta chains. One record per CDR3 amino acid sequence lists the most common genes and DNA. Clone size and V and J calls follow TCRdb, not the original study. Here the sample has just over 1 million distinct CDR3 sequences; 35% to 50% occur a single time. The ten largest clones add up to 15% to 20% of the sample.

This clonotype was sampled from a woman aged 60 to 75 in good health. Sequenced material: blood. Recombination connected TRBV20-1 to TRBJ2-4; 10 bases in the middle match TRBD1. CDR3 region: CSAGTGVAKNIQYF. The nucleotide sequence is TGCAGTGCTGGGACAGGGGTAGCCAAAAACATTCAGTACTTC.